This T cell receptor beta chain emerged from a study of blood T cell repertoires in COVID-19. Authors' data handling: It was from reference gene primer amplification that nucleated cell counts were estimated. TCRdb keeps only in-frame clones here, not all; method: immunoSEQ multiplex PCR. Clonal size and the V and J genes are those of that table, whereas D and trimming came from the DNA. The sample carries approximately 100,000 clones, 85% recorded once. The length of the CDR3 is 14 residues. The V and J ends lost 5 bases and 2 bases respectively, with 12 bases between them. Looked up from germline, CDR1 is SGHRS and CDR2 is YFSETQ.

The chain carries TRBV5-1 and TRBJ2-3; maybe TRBD2 (6 bases). The receptor was isolated from a man at least 80 years old with acute or convalescent COVID-19. Specimen: peripheral blood. CDR3 DNA: TGCGCCAGCAGTAGACTAGGCCCCACAGATACGCAGTATTTT. It specifies CASSRLGPTDTQYF. Full variable domain (missing parts from reference TRBV5-1 and TRBJ2-3): KAGVTQTPRYLIKTRGQQVTLSCSPISGHRSVSWYQQTPGQGLQFLFEYFSETQRNKGNFPGRFSGRQFSNSRSEMNVSTLELGDSALYLCASSRLGPTDTQYFGPGTRLTVL.